This T cell receptor (beta chain) was recorded in a study of blood T cells in healthy people across ages. General study points: Bulk PBMC profiling left naive and antigen-experienced comparisons inconclusive. Among long-lived donors, naive CD4+ cells were more numerous and diversity higher than in aged donors.

Samples had at least 7 million PBMCs isolated from them. This clonotype has only a few counts. Its matching antigen is unknown. A second PCR of 7 to 11 cycles used a sample-barcoded 5' primer and a J-beta primer mix. TCRdb reprocessed the 5' RACE reads with MiXCR, giving one entry per CDR3 protein. The sample includes about 800,000 distinct CDR3 sequences, around 25% of them seen just once. The data also belong to a second study, concerning T cells of mothers and their children. From that report: Several children, together with their three healthy Caucasian mothers, made up the donors.

The sequenced sample was blood. The sequence was obtained from a boy between 5 and 17 years old in good health.

Here the CDR3 reads CAISSMGETQYF. The CDR3 bases are TGTGCCATCAGCTCTATGGGGGAGACCCAGTACTTC. The chain uses TRBV10-3 and TRBJ2-5, with unresolved D. This CDR3 is 12 amino acids long. V gave up 6 bases and J gave up 5 bases, with 10 bases separating them. Germline V gene sequence: CDR1 ENHRY, CDR2 SYGVKD.